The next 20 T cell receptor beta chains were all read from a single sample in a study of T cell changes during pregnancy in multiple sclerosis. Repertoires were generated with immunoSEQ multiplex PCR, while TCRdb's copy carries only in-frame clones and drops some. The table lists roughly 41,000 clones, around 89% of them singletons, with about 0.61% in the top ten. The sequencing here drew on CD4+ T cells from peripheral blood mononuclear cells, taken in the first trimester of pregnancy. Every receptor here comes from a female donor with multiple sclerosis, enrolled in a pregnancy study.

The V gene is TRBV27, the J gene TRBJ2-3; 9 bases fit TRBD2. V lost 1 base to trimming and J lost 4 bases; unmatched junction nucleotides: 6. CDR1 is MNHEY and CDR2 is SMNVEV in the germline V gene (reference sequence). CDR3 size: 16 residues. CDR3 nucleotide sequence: TGTGCCAGCAGTTTATGGGGTAGCGGGAGCTCAGATACGCAGTATTTT. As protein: CASSLWGSGSSDTQYF.

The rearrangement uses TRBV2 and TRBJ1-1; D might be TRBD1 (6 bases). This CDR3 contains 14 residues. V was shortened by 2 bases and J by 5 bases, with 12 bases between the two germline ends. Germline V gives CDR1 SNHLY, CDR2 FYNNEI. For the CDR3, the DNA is TGTGCCAGCAGTGAACCCCACAGGGTTACTGAAGCTTTCTTT. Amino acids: CASSEPHRVTEAFF.

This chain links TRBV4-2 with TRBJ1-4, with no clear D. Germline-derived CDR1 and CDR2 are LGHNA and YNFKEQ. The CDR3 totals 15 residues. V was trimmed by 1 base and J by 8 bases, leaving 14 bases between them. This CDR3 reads CASSQVRQEGEKLFF. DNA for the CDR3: TGTGCCAGCAGCCAAGTAAGGCAGGAGGGAGAAAAACTGTTTTTT.

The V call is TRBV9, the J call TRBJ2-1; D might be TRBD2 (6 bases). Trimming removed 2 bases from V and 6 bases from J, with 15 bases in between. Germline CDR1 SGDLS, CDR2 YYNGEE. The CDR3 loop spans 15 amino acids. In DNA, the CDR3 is TGTGCCAGCAGCGTGGGAAGCGGGTCTTCCAATGAGCAGTTCTTC. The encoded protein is CASSVGSGSSNEQFF.

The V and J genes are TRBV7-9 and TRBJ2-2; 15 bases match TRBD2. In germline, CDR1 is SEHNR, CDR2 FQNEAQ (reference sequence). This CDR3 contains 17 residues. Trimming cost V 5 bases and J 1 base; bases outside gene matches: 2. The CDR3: CASSRTSGRGNTGELFF. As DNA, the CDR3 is TGTGCCAGCAGCCGGACTAGCGGGAGGGGGAACACCGGGGAGCTGTTTTTT. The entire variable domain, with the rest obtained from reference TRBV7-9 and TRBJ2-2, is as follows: DTGVSQNPRHKITKRGQNVTFRCDPISEHNRLYWYRQTLGQGPEFLTYFQNEAQLEKSRLLSDRFSAERPKGSFSTLEIQRTEQGDSAMYLCASSRTSGRGNTGELFFGEGSRLTVL.

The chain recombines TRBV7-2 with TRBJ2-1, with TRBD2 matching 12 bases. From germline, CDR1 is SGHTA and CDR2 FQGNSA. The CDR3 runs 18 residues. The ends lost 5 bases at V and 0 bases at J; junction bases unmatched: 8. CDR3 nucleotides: TGTGCCAGCAGCCTTAGGACTAGCGGGGCGAGCTCCTACAATGAGCAGTTCTTC. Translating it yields CASSLRTSGASSYNEQFF.

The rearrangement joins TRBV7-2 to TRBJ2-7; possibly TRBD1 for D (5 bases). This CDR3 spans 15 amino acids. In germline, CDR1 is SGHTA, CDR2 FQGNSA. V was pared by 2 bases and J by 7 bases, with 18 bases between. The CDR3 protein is CASSLQGQVKGEQYF. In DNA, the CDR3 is TGTGCCAGCAGCTTACAAGGTCAGGTCAAGGGGGAGCAGTACTTC.

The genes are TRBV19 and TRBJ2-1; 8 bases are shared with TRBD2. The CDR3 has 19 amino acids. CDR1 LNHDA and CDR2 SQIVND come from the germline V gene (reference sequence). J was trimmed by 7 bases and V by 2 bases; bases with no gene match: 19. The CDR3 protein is CASSIYGGGPSGRVNEQFF. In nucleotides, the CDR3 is TGTGCCAGTAGTATATACGGCGGGGGGCCTAGCGGCAGAGTAAATGAGCAGTTCTTC.

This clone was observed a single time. CDR3 in amino acids: CASTLGGNTGELFF. The CDR3, as DNA: TGTGCCAGTACACTCGGAGGGAACACCGGGGAGCTGTTTTTT. This rearrangement joins TRBV14 to TRBJ2-2; a possible D gene is TRBD2 (5 bases). The length of the CDR3 is 14 residues. CDR1 SGHDN and CDR2 FVKESK come from the germline V gene. V was shortened by 9 bases and J by 1 base, with 12 bases between the two germline ends.

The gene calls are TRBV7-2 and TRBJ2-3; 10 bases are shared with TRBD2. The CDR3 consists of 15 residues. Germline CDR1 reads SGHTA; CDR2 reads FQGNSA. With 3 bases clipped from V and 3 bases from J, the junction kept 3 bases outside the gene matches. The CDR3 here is CASSFVAGGTDTQYF. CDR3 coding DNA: TGTGCCAGCAGCTTTGTAGCGGGGGGAACAGATACGCAGTATTTT.

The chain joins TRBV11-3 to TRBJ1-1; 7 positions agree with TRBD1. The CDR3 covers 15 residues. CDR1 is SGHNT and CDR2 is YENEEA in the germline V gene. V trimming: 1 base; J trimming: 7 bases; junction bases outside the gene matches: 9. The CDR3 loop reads CASSLGRGERNEAFF. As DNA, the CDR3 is TGTGCCAGCAGCTTAGGCAGGGGGGAAAGGAATGAAGCTTTCTTT. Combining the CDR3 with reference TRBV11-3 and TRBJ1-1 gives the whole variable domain EAGVVQSPRYKIIEKKQPVAFWCNPISGHNTLYWYLQNLGQGPELLIRYENEEAVDDSQLPKDRFSAERLKGVDSTLKIQPAELGDSAVYLCASSLGRGERNEAFFGQGTRLTVV.

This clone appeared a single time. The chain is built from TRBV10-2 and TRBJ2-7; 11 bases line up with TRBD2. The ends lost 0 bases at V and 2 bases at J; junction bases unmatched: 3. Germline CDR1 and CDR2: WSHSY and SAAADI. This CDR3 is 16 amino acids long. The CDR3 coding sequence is TGCGCCAGCAGTGAGTCTTTAGCGGGAGGGACCTACGAGCAGTACTTC. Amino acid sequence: CASSESLAGGTYEQYF.

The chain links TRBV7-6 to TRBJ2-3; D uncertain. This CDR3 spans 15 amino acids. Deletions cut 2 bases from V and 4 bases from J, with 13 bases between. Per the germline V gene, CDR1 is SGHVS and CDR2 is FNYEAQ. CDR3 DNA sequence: TGTGCCAGCAGCTTACTAAGTTCCGCGGCAGATACGCAGTATTTT. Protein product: CASSLLSSAADTQYF.

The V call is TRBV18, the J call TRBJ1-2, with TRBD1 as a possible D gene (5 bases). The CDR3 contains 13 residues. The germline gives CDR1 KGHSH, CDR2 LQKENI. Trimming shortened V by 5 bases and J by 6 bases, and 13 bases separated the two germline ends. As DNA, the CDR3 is TGTGCCAGCTCATCGACGGACACGGATGGCTACACCTTC. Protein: CASSSTDTDGYTF.

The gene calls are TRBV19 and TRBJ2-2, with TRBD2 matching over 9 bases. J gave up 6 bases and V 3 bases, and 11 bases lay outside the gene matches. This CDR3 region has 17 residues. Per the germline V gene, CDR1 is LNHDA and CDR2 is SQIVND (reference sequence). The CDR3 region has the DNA TGTGCCAGTAGTATGAAGGCGGGAGGGTCCGGGGCCGGGGAGCTGTTTTTT. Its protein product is CASSMKAGGSGAGELFF.

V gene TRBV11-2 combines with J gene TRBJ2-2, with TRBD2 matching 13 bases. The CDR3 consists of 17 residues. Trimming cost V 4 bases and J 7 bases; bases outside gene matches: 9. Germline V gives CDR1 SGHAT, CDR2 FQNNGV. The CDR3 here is CASSSRTSGSGGGELFF. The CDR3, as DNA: TGTGCCAGCAGCTCCCGGACTAGCGGGAGCGGAGGCGGGGAGCTGTTTTTT.

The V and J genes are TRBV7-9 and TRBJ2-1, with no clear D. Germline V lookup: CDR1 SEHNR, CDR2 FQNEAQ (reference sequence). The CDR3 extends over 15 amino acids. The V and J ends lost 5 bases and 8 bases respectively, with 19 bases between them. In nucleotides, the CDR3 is TGTGCCAGCAGCCCCGACGTCTATAGCTTGCATGAGCAGTTCTTC. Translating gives CASSPDVYSLHEQFF.

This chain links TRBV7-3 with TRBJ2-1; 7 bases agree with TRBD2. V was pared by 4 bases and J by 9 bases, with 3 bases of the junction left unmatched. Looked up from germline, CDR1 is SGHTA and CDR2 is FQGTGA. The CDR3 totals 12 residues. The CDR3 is CASSSWGGEQFF. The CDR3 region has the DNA TGTGCCAGCAGCTCATGGGGGGGTGAGCAGTTCTTC.

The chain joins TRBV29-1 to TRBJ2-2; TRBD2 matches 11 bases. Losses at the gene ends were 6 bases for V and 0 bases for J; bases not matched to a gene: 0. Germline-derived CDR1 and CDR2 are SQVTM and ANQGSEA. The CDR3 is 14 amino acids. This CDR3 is CSVGLAANTGELFF. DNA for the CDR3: TGCAGCGTGGGACTAGCGGCGAACACCGGGGAGCTGTTTTTT.

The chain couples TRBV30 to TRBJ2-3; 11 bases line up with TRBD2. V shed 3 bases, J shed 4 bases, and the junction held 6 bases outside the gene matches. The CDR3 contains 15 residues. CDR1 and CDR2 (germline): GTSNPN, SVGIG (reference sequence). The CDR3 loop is CAWRALAGVPDTQYF. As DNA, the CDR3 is TGTGCCTGGAGGGCACTAGCGGGAGTCCCAGATACGCAGTATTTT.